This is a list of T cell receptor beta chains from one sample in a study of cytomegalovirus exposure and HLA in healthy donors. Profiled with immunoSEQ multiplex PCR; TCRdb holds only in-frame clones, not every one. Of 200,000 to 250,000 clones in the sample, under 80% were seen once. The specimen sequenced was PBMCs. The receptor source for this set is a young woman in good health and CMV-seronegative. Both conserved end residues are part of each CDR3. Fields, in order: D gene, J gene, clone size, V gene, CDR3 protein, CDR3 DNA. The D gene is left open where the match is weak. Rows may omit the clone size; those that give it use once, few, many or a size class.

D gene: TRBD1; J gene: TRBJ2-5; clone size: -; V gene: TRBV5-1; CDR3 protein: CASSWTGGETQYF; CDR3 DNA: TGCGCCAGCAGCTGGACAGGGGGAGAGACCCAGTACTTC
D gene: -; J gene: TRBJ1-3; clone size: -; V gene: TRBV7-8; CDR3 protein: CAISFRTARVSSGNTIYF; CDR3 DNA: TGTGCCATCAGCTTTAGGACAGCCCGTGTTTCCTCTGGAAACACCATATATTTT
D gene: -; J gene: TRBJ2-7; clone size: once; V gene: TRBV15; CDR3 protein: CATSRGQTGYEQYF; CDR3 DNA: TGTGCCACCAGCAGAGGGCAAACAGGTTACGAGCAGTACTTC
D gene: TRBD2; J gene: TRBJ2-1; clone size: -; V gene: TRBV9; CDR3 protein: CASSHILAGPPSSYNEQFF; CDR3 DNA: TGTGCCAGCAGCCACATTTTAGCGGGCCCCCCAAGCTCCTACAATGAGCAGTTCTTC
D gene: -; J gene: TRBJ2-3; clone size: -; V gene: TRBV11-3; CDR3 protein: CASSARRVSDTQYF; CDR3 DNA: TGTGCCAGCAGCGCACGCAGGGTTTCAGATACGCAGTATTTT
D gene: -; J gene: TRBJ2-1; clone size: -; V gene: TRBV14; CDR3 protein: CASSHGGTYNEQFF; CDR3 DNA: TGTGCCAGCAGCCACGGAGGGACCTACAATGAGCAGTTCTTC
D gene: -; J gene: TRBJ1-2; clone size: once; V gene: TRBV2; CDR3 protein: CASSDLTDGYTF; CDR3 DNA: TGTGCCAGCAGTGATTTGACAGATGGCTACACCTTC
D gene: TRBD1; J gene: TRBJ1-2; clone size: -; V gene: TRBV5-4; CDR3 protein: CASSMTGGDYGYTF; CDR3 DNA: TGTGCCAGCAGCATGACAGGGGGAGACTATGGCTACACCTTC
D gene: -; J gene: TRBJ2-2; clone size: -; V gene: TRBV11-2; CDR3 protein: CASSSVTGELFF; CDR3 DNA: TGTGCCAGCAGTTCAGTAACCGGGGAGCTGTTTTTT
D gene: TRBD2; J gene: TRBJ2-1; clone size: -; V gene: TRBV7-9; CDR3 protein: CASTWGGSYNEQFF; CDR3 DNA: TGTGCCAGCACCTGGGGGGGCTCCTACAATGAGCAGTTCTTC
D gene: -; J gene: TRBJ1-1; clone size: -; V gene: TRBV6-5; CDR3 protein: CASSTPGVSEAFF; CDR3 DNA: TGTGCCAGCAGTACGCCCGGGGTTTCTGAAGCTTTCTTT
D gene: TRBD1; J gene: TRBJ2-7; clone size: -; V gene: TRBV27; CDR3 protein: CASSWGQEQYF; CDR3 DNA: TGTGCCAGCAGTTGGGGACAGGAGCAGTACTTC
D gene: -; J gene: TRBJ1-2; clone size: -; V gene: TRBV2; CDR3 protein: CASSERSLSRTVNYGYTF; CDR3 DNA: TGTGCCAGCAGTGAACGGAGTTTGTCCCGGACAGTCAACTATGGCTACACCTTC
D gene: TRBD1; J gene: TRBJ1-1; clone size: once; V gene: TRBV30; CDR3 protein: CAWRGKIGQGNTEAFF; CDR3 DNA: TGTGCCTGGAGGGGGAAAATCGGACAGGGGAACACTGAAGCTTTCTTT
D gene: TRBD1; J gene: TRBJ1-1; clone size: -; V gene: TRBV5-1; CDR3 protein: CASSLSTGGWSVGTEAFF; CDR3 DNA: TGCGCCAGCAGCTTATCGACAGGGGGCTGGTCGGTTGGCACTGAAGCTTTCTTT
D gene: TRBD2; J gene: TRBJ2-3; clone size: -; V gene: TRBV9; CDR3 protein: CASSESGSSDTQYF; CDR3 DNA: TGTGCCAGCAGTGAAAGCGGGAGTTCAGATACGCAGTATTTT
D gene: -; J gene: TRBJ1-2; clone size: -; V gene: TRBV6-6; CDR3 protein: CASLLTASSGYTF; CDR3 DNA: TGTGCCAGCCTACTGACAGCCAGCTCTGGCTACACCTTC
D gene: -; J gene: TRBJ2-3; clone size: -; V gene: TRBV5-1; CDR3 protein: CASSLAEGKTDTQYF; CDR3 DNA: TGCGCCAGCAGCTTGGCCGAGGGAAAAACAGATACGCAGTATTTT
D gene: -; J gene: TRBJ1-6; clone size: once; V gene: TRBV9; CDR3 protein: CASSVDGRGNSPLHF; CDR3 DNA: TGTGCCAGCAGCGTAGACGGCAGGGGAAATTCACCCCTCCACTTT
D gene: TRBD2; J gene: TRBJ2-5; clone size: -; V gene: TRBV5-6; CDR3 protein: CASSPISGGAETQYF; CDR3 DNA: TGTGCCAGCAGCCCAATTAGCGGGGGGGCAGAGACCCAGTACTTC
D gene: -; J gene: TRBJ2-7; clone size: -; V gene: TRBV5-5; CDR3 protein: CASSLYLGSSYEQYF; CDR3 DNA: TGTGCCAGCAGCTTGTATCTGGGCAGCTCCTACGAGCAGTACTTC
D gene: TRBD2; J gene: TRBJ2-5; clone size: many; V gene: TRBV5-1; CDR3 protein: CASSLARGLAGDVTETQYF; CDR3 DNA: TGCGCCAGCAGCTTGGCAAGGGGACTAGCGGGAGATGTTACGGAGACCCAGTACTTC
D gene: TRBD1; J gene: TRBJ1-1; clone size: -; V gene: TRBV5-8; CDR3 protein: CASTRGRGMNTEAFF; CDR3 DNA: TGTGCCAGCACCAGGGGGCGGGGGATGAACACTGAAGCTTTCTTT
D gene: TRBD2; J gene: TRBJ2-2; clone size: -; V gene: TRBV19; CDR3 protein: CASSGLAGGETGELFF; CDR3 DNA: TGTGCCAGTTCGGGACTAGCGGGAGGAGAAACCGGGGAGCTGTTTTTT
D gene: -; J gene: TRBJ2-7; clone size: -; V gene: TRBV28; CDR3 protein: CASSLGPVVGGEQYF; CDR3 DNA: TGTGCCAGCAGTTTAGGCCCGGTAGTGGGGGGAGAGCAGTACTTC
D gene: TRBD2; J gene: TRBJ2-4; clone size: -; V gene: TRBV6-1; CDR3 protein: CASSAGLAGGENIQYF; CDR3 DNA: TGTGCCAGCAGTGCCGGACTAGCGGGAGGGGAAAACATTCAGTACTTC
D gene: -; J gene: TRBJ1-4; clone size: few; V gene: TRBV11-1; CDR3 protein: CASSLSPGSNEKLFF; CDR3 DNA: TGTGCCAGCAGCTTGAGTCCGGGGAGTAATGAAAAACTGTTTTTT
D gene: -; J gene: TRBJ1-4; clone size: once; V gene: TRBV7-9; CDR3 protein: CASTENSRVGEKLFF; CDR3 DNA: TGTGCCAGCACCGAAAACTCCAGGGTGGGAGAAAAACTGTTTTTT
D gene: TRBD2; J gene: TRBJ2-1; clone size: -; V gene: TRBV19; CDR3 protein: CASSLSGNNEQFF; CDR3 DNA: TGTGCCAGTAGTCTTAGCGGGAACAATGAGCAGTTCTTC
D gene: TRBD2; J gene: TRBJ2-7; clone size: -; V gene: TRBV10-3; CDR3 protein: CAISVSGGEEQYF; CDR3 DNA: TGTGCCATCAGTGTGTCTGGGGGGGAAGAGCAGTACTTC
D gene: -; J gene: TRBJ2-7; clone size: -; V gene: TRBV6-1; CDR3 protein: CASSDPTGSYEQYF; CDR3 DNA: TGTGCCAGCAGTGACCCGACAGGCTCCTACGAGCAGTACTTC
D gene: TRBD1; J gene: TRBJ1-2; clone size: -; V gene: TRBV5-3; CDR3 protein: CARTGPLQGRYGYTF; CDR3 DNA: TGTGCCAGAACTGGGCCACTACAGGGGCGGTATGGCTACACCTTC
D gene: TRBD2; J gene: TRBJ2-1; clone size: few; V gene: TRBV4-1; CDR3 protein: CASSHGRGSYNEQFF; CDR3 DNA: TGCGCCAGCAGCCATGGGCGGGGGTCCTACAATGAGCAGTTCTTC
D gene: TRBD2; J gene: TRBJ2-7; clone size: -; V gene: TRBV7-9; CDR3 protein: CASSPLGGTSGGGPYEQYF; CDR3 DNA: TGTGCCAGCAGCCCCCTTGGAGGGACTAGCGGGGGGGGGCCCTACGAGCAGTACTTC
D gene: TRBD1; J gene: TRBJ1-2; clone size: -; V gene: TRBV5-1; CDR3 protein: CASSPGQVRVANYGYTF; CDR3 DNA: TGCGCCAGCAGCCCCGGACAGGTGCGGGTAGCTAACTATGGCTACACCTTC
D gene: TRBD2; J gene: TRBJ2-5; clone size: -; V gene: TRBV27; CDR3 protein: CASSSPRVGWTSPETQYF; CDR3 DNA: TGTGCCAGCAGTTCTCCGAGGGTAGGGTGGACTAGTCCGGAGACCCAGTACTTC
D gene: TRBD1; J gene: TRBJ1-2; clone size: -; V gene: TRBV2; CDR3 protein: CASSAGTGTSLRGYTF; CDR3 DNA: TGTGCCAGCAGTGCCGGGACAGGGACATCGCTACGTGGCTACACCTTC
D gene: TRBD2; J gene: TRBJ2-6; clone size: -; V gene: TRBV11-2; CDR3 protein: CASSLGSGGQMIGANVLTF; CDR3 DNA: TGTGCCAGCAGCTTAGGTTCGGGGGGGCAGATGATAGGGGCCAACGTCCTGACTTTC
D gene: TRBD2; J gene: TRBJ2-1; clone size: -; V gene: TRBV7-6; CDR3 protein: CASSLGRAGEGYNEQFF; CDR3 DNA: TGTGCCAGCAGCTTAGGACGGGCGGGAGAGGGATACAATGAGCAGTTCTTC
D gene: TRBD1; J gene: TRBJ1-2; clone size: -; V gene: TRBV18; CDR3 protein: CASSPNLPGQGTIGGYTF; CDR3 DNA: TGTGCCAGCTCACCTAACTTGCCGGGACAGGGGACAATTGGTGGCTACACCTTC
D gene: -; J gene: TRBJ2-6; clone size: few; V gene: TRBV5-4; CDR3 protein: CASSLEQDPGANVLTF; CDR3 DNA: TGTGCCAGCAGCTTGGAACAGGACCCTGGGGCCAACGTCCTGACTTTC
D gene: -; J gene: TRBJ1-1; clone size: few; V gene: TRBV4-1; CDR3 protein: CASSEAGHTEAFF; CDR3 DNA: TGCGCCAGCTCTGAGGCAGGACATACTGAAGCTTTCTTT